These 29 T cell receptor beta chains came from one sample sequenced in a study of blood T cell dynamics during melanoma immunotherapy (dated by TCRdb to about 2020). Interpreted using the paper, the time point label stands for: pre-treatment baseline. Receptor libraries were prepared by the immunoSEQ multiplex PCR assay. TCRdb mirrors the immuneACCESS table, restricted to in-frame sequences. Some clones are absent from its copies; in checked studies, under half trace to an unresolved V gene, and the reason for the others is unknown. The sample has fewer than 11,000 clones on record, over 75% of them singletons. The top ten clonotypes cover 6.5% to 9% of the sample. The sample consisted of blood, taken from a patient treated with checkpoint blockade. These receptors came from a human donor with melanoma.

This chain links TRBV7-2 with TRBJ1-5, with 9 bases identical to TRBD1. The CDR3 is 16 amino acids. Germline CDR1 SGHTA, CDR2 FQGNSA. V gave up 4 bases and J gave up 2 bases; unmatched junction bases: 6. Written as DNA, the CDR3 is TGTGCCAGCAGCTGGACCGGGACAGGGCGCAATCAGCCCCAGCATTTT. It translates to CASSWTGTGRNQPQHF.

The chain joins TRBV19 to TRBJ1-3; no clear D gene. The V end was cut by 4 bases, the J end by 0 bases, with 13 bases between. The germline gives CDR1 LNHDA, CDR2 SQIVND (reference sequence). CDR3 length: 16 residues. CDR3 bases: TGTGCCAGTAGTACTCTCGGCAGGAACTCTGGAAACACCATATATTTT. Translating it yields CASSTLGRNSGNTIYF.

The chain combines TRBV1 with TRBJ2-1; the DNA was not compared with TRBD2, the D call given in the table. TRBV1 represents a pseudogene. The CDR3 has 17 residues. The CDR3 nucleotides read TGCACCAGCAGCCACCAAACAGGACTAGTGTCCTACAATGAGCAGTTCTTC. Its translation: CTSSHQTGLVSYNEQFF.

This sequence joins TRBV19 and TRBJ2-3; unclear D gene. This CDR3 has 13 amino acids. Germline lookup yields CDR1 LNHDA and CDR2 SQIVND (reference sequence). Trimming stripped 7 bases from V and 6 bases from J, with 14 bases between. CDR3 protein: CASNPSGVDTQYF. CDR3 nucleotide sequence: TGTGCCAGTAATCCATCAGGAGTCGATACGCAGTATTTT. Full variable domain (rest looked up from reference TRBV19 and TRBJ2-3): DGGITQSPKYLFRKEGQNVTLSCEQNLNHDAMYWYRQDPGQGLRLIYYSQIVNDFQKGDIAEGYSVSREKKESFPLTVTSAQKNPTAFYLCASNPSGVDTQYFGPGTRLTVL.

The gene calls are TRBV27 and TRBJ2-1; tentatively, D is TRBD1 (6 bases). V was clipped by 5 bases and J by 0 bases, with 14 bases between them. The CDR3 extends over 16 amino acids. Germline lookup yields CDR1 MNHEY and CDR2 SMNVEV (reference sequence). The CDR3 DNA reads as TGTGCCAGCAGTCCCCAGGGGCGGAGCTCCTACAATGAGCAGTTCTTC. It yields the protein CASSPQGRSSYNEQFF.

About this clone: One end of the junction is discordant with germline, which a read error may explain. The J gene is TRBJ1-5, the V gene TRBV30; D is unresolved. CDR3 length: 13 amino acids. Germline V gene data show CDR1 as GTSNPN and CDR2 as SVGIG (reference sequence). This chain's CDR3 is CAWGVQSNQPQHF. CDR3 nucleotides: TGTGCCTGGGGTGTACAGAGCAATCAGCCCCAGCATTTT.

The J gene is TRBJ2-1, the V gene TRBV7-9, with unresolved D. The CDR3 has 15 residues. From germline, CDR1 is SEHNR and CDR2 FQNEAQ (reference sequence). The germline V and J ends were trimmed by 5 bases and 8 bases, with 19 bases remaining between them. The CDR3 loop is CASSDGGLGVDEQFF. The CDR3 DNA follows: TGTGCCAGCAGCGATGGTGGGCTAGGTGTCGATGAGCAGTTCTTC.

V and J are TRBV9 and TRBJ2-2; D remains ambiguous. The CDR3 runs to 15 residues. Germline V gene lookup returns CDR1 SGDLS and CDR2 YYNGEE. Trimming left V 4 bases short and J 4 bases short, with 14 bases between. The CDR3 spells CASSPPSVGTGELFF. CDR3 sequence (DNA): TGTGCCAGCAGCCCCCCCAGCGTGGGCACCGGGGAGCTGTTTTTT.

The rearrangement links TRBV5-1 to TRBJ2-1; 7 nucleotides line up with TRBD2. CDR3 length: 15 amino acids. V shed 3 bases and J 0 bases; nucleotides not matched to a gene: 3. Germline lookup yields CDR1 SGHRS and CDR2 YFSETQ. In nucleotides, the CDR3 is TGCGCCAGCAGCTCAGCGGGACGCTCCTACAATGAGCAGTTCTTC. Its translation is CASSSAGRSYNEQFF. Full variable domain (remainder filled in from reference TRBV5-1 and TRBJ2-1): KAGVTQTPRYLIKTRGQQVTLSCSPISGHRSVSWYQQTPGQGLQFLFEYFSETQRNKGNFPGRFSGRQFSNSRSEMNVSTLELGDSALYLCASSSAGRSYNEQFFGPGTRLTVL.

V and J are TRBV27 and TRBJ2-2; 15 nucleotides agree with TRBD2. Germline V gene data show CDR1 as MNHEY and CDR2 as SMNVEV (reference sequence). After removal of 5 bases from V and 4 bases from J, the junction contained 8 bases not matched to a gene. CDR3 length: 18 amino acids. CDR3 loop: CASSPRGLAGGGTGELFF. In nucleotides, the CDR3 is TGTGCCAGCAGTCCACGGGGACTAGCGGGAGGAGGCACCGGGGAGCTGTTTTTT.

The J gene is TRBJ2-7, the V gene TRBV28, with a weak D call TRBD1 (6 bases). The germline CDR1 and CDR2 sequences are MDHEN and SYDVKM. The CDR3 consists of 11 residues. V was trimmed by 7 bases and J by 3 bases, leaving 7 bases between them. The CDR3, as DNA: TGTGCCAGCACCAGGGGCTACGAGCAGTACTTC. Amino acids: CASTRGYEQYF.

The chain employs TRBV4-1 and TRBJ1-5; a possible D gene is TRBD1 (6 bases). Germline CDR1 reads MGHRA; CDR2 reads YSYEKL. V lost 2 bases, J lost 3 bases, and 8 bases lay in between. CDR3 size: 14 residues. In DNA, the CDR3 is TGCGCCAGCAGCCAATCGGGGGCCAATCAGCCCCAGCATTTT. This codes for CASSQSGANQPQHF.

The chain joins TRBV6-5 to TRBJ1-1; tentative D call: TRBD1 (5 bases). Germline CDR1 reads MNHEY; CDR2 reads SVGAGI. The CDR3 consists of 15 residues. The V end lost 2 bases, the J end lost 0 bases, and 10 bases lay between the germline ends. The CDR3 sequence: CASSYTGTVNTEAFF. CDR3 in DNA: TGTGCCAGCAGTTACACCGGGACGGTGAACACTGAAGCTTTCTTT.

The V and J genes are TRBV11-2 and TRBJ2-1; 11 positions match TRBD2. Germline CDR1 reads SGHAT; CDR2 reads FQNNGV. V shed 5 bases, J shed 8 bases, and the junction held 5 bases outside the gene matches. The CDR3 covers 14 residues. The chain's CDR3 is CASSPLAGVDEQFF. In nucleotides, the CDR3 is TGTGCCAGCAGCCCACTAGCGGGAGTGGATGAGCAGTTCTTC.

The genes are TRBV4-3 and TRBJ2-5; 7 nucleotides align to TRBD1. In germline, CDR1 is LGHNA, CDR2 YSLEER. The CDR3 length is 17 residues. The V and J ends lost 3 bases and 6 bases, in that order; junction bases with no gene match: 16. The CDR3 here is CASSQDPYGGQLKTQYF. CDR3 DNA: TGCGCCAGCAGCCAGGACCCCTATGGGGGACAGCTAAAGACCCAGTACTTC.

The CDR3 sequence is CASTEPGAATYEQYF. The CDR3 bases are TGTGCCAGCACCGAACCAGGGGCGGCGACCTACGAGCAGTACTTC. J is TRBJ2-7 and V is TRBV6-1, with D possibly matching TRBD1 (6 bases). V was clipped by 7 bases and J by 2 bases, with 18 bases between them. The CDR3 covers 15 residues. CDR1 is MNHNS and CDR2 is SASEGT in the germline V gene.

The chain carries TRBV18 and TRBJ2-5, with 7 bases lining up with TRBD1. Germline V gene data show CDR1 as KGHSH and CDR2 as LQKENI. J gave up 5 bases and V 0 bases, and 3 bases lay outside the gene matches. The CDR3 contains 14 residues. The CDR3 DNA reads as TGTGCCAGCTCACCACCGGGACAGAGGGAGACCCAGTACTTC. Its translation is CASSPPGQRETQYF.

The chain is built from TRBV19 and TRBJ2-1; 14 nucleotides line up with TRBD2. This CDR3 spans 14 amino acids. Germline CDR1 reads LNHDA; CDR2 reads SQIVND (reference sequence). Losses at the gene ends were 5 bases for V and 8 bases for J; bases not matched to a gene: 2. CDR3 sequence reads: CASSGTSGSHEQFF. CDR3 nucleotides: TGTGCCAGTAGTGGGACTAGCGGGAGCCATGAGCAGTTCTTC.

This rearrangement joins TRBV11-2 to TRBJ1-2; D uncertain. CDR1 SGHAT and CDR2 FQNNGV come from the germline V gene. Between the trimmed V and J ends, which lost 1 base and 2 bases, there was a span of 5 bases. The CDR3 loop spans 13 amino acids. CDR3 region: CASSLGRNYGYTF. CDR3 coding DNA: TGTGCCAGCAGCTTAGGGAGGAACTATGGCTACACCTTC.

The chain recombines TRBV28 with TRBJ2-7; the D is unclear. The V and J ends lost 8 bases and 6 bases respectively, with 14 bases between them. The V gene's germline CDR1 is MDHEN and CDR2 SYDVKM. The CDR3 loop spans 12 amino acids. CDR3 residues: CASRPPLGEQYF. DNA for the CDR3: TGTGCCAGCCGCCCCCCTTTAGGCGAGCAGTACTTC.

Note on this clone: The CDR3 does not close with the conserved phenylalanine or tryptophan, likely indicating a read error. As DNA, the CDR3 is TGTGCCAGTAGTAACAGGGGGCTTAACACTGAAGCTTTCTCT. This encodes CASSNRGLNTEAFS. The chain recombines TRBV19 with TRBJ1-1; 9 positions match TRBD1. V shed 4 bases and J 2 bases; nucleotides not matched to a gene: 2. Germline V gene lookup returns CDR1 LNHDA and CDR2 SQIVND (reference sequence). This CDR3 has 14 amino acids.

V is TRBV5-4 and J is TRBJ2-7; 7 bases match TRBD1. Per germline, CDR1 SGHNT and CDR2 YYREEE (reference sequence). V was clipped by 4 bases and J by 2 bases; unmatched bases: 3. This CDR3 is 13 amino acids long. This CDR3 reads CASSLQGAYEQYF. DNA of the CDR3: TGTGCCAGCAGCCTCCAGGGGGCCTACGAGCAGTACTTC. Full variable domain (rest looked up from reference TRBV5-4 and TRBJ2-7): ETGVTQSPTHLIKTRGQQVTLRCSSQSGHNTVSWYQQALGQGPQFIFQYYREEENGRGNFPPRFSGLQFPNYSSELNVNALELDDSALYLCASSLQGAYEQYFGPGTRLTVT.

CDR3 nucleotides: TGTGCCAGCAGCAATACAGGGGGAGGTTCACCCCTCCACTTT. Translated: CASSNTGGGSPLHF. The chain couples TRBV5-6 to TRBJ1-6, with 8 nucleotides matching TRBD1. With V trimmed by 4 bases and J by 9 bases, 6 bases remained unmatched. The CDR3 has 14 residues. From germline, CDR1 is SGHDT and CDR2 YYEEEE.

This sequence joins TRBV5-1 and TRBJ2-7, with TRBD2 identical over 8 bases. Losses at the gene ends were 4 bases for V and 2 bases for J; bases not matched to a gene: 5. Germline assignment: CDR1 SGHRS and CDR2 YFSETQ. The CDR3 contains 14 residues. The CDR3 here is CASSPQAGAYEQYF. CDR3 DNA: TGCGCCAGCAGCCCTCAAGCGGGAGCCTACGAGCAGTACTTC. Filled out from reference TRBV5-1 and TRBJ2-7, the complete variable domain reads KAGVTQTPRYLIKTRGQQVTLSCSPISGHRSVSWYQQTPGQGLQFLFEYFSETQRNKGNFPGRFSGRQFSNSRSEMNVSTLELGDSALYLCASSPQAGAYEQYFGPGTRLTVT.

The chain employs TRBV28 and TRBJ2-7; D is uncertain. From germline, CDR1 is MDHEN and CDR2 SYDVKM. The V end lost 3 bases, the J end lost 8 bases, and 17 bases lay between the germline ends. The CDR3 extends over 14 amino acids. CDR3 sequence (DNA): TGTGCCAGCAGTTTGCCCTACTCGCGTACCCAGCAGTACTTC. Translation gives CASSLPYSRTQQYF.

The CDR3 bases are TGCGCCAGCAGCAAATTCCCTAGCGGGAGCAAGGATGAGCAGTTCTTC. Translated: CASSKFPSGSKDEQFF. The V gene is TRBV4-1, the J gene TRBJ2-1, with TRBD2 matching over 10 bases. This CDR3 has 16 amino acids. J was trimmed by 8 bases and V by 5 bases; bases with no gene match: 12. Per the germline V gene, CDR1 is MGHRA and CDR2 is YSYEKL.

The V and J genes are TRBV28 and TRBJ1-1; 9 bases map to TRBD1. CDR1 MDHEN and CDR2 SYDVKM come from the germline V gene. Trimming took 5 bases from V and 3 from J; bases not matched to a gene: 4. This CDR3 has 14 amino acids. For the CDR3, the DNA is TGTGCCAGCAGTCCCGGGACAGGGCACACTGAAGCTTTCTTT. Residues: CASSPGTGHTEAFF.

The chain combines TRBV28 with TRBJ1-5; TRBD1 is a possible D gene (5 bases). Germline V gives CDR1 MDHEN, CDR2 SYDVKM. The CDR3 loop spans 13 amino acids. The V gene lost 5 bases and the J gene lost 1 base, with 6 bases spanning the gap. CDR3 protein: CASSRDSNQPQHF. As DNA, the CDR3 is TGTGCCAGCAGTCGGGACAGCAATCAGCCCCAGCATTTT.

This clone was seen once. V usage is TRBV9 and J usage is TRBJ2-7; possibly TRBD2 for D (6 bases). From germline, CDR1 is SGDLS and CDR2 YYNGEE. The CDR3 consists of 14 residues. V lost 0 bases and J 3 bases, leaving 10 bases between the germline ends. The CDR3 nucleotides read TGTGCCAGCAGCGTAGACGGAGGGCGCTACGAGCAGTACTTC. Translation: CASSVDGGRYEQYF.